Reported below is one T cell receptor beta chain. Its antigen is as yet unknown. The data were obtained in a study of identifying expanded T cells in peripheral blood. Points from the study as a whole: Across healthy donors, higher total template counts meant significantly greater approximately 2-week count variance. Technical replicates showed 0.9 to 1.5 changed clones; two weeks about 16.4; four weeks 19.

No infections or other immune events were documented during collection. The junction had 7 bases not matched to a gene; V was cut back by 6 bases and J by 1 base. The length of the CDR3 is 15 residues. Germline CDR1 is MNHEY and CDR2 is SMNVEV (reference sequence). Clones were read by immunoSEQ multiplex PCR, and TCRdb kept only the in-frame ones, dropping some. The table includes 85,000 to 100,000 clones, about 91% detected once. This chain uses TRBV27 with TRBJ2-7, with 9 bases aligning to TRBD1. This clonotype originated in a person aged 18 to 75 in good health. Sequencing was carried out using blood. The chain's CDR3 is CASSLRDRVSYEQYF. For the CDR3, the DNA is TGTGCCAGCAGCTTAAGGGACAGGGTTTCCTACGAGCAGTACTTC.